This T cell receptor (beta chain) originates from a study of tumor-infiltrating T cells and Merkel cell polyomavirus (dated by TCRdb to 2017 to 2019). Concerning the study at large: The study examined CD8+ T cells specific for the Merkel cell polyomavirus KLL epitope in Merkel cell carcinoma patients. TRB sequencing covered KLL-tetramer-sorted cells from blood or tumor-infiltrating lymphocytes in approximately 14 samples, plus 12 matched whole-tumor samples. Varied, non-standardized therapies, including chemotherapy, radiation and immunotherapies, were received by the patients. Most whole-tumor samples were approximately 24-micron curls cut from formalin-fixed, paraffin-embedded tissue blocks. Patients presented at varying disease stages and were followed for a median of 2.7 years, with a range of 1. Of all the tumor samples in the study, one was a frozen nodal tumor digest and another was a flash-frozen core biopsy of a metastasis. Overall results and qualifications from the work: Because the study covered only a single viral epitope, T cells targeting other Merkel cell polyomavirus epitopes were not captured. KLL-specific TRB repertoires were diverse and mostly private, with just one public clonotype, shared by two patients, among nearly 400 unique sequences. Significantly improved MCC-specific survival was associated with a higher intratumoral fraction of KLL-specific T cells (roughly 1.9-18% versus about 0-0.15%). The small sample size of the study (n ≈ 12 patients) is a limitation. A significant MCC-specific survival advantage (P = 0.0051) was associated with a greater number of unique KLL-specific clonotypes in tumors (about 5-108 vs 0-3).

The germline V gene (reference sequence) sets CDR1 to SGHNT and CDR2 to YYREEE. The junction carries 17 bases between V and J, which are trimmed by 3 bases and 5 bases respectively. Taken from cysteine to phenylalanine, the CDR3 has 15 residues. The CDR3 DNA has 45 bases and is translated from base 1. All patients' tumors stained robustly positive for Merkel cell polyomavirus Large T antigen by immunohistochemistry. The study included about a dozen Merkel cell carcinoma patients whose blood and/or cultured TIL contained robust KLL-tetramer+ populations exceeding 0.04% of CD8+ T cells. All patients were Caucasian, with a median age of approximately 60 years and a range of about 45 to 77 years. Lymph node tumors were analyzed for patients with unknown primaries presenting with nodal disease, or where primary tissue was insufficient. A note on this clone: The antigen it binds to is not known. No per-base quality is available; no much larger clone lies one base away.

The protocol used for the library was the immunoSEQ multiplex PCR assay. Adaptive Biotechnologies (Seattle, WA) carried out the genomic DNA extraction, TRB sequencing and normalization. Per the source publication's procedure: Clonality was computed as one minus Shannon entropy of productive TRB sequences normalized by log2 of unique productive sequences. To identify KLL-specific clonotypes in tumors, TCRbeta CDR3 amino acid sequences were matched against the sequences from the tetramer-sorted sample of each patient. TCRdb re-hosts the immuneACCESS table, in-frame sequences only. Its copies lack some clones; in the studies checked, an unresolved V gene accounts for under half of them, and the cause for the rest is not known. V and J calls and clone size are copied from that table; D and trimming were computed from the DNA. The sample yields 25,000 or so clones; around 90% were counted once. The ten largest clonotypes hold roughly 2.7% of the sample.

This TCR derives from a man between 50 and 59 years old with Merkel cell carcinoma. Sequencing was done on a sample of lymph node tissue. Recombination linked TRBV5-4 to TRBJ1-2; TRBD1 is possibly the D segment (5 matching bases). DNA sequence: TGTGCCAGCAGCTATTCTCAGGGAAGAACATATGGCTACACCTTC. Translated, this gives CASSYSQGRTYGYTF.